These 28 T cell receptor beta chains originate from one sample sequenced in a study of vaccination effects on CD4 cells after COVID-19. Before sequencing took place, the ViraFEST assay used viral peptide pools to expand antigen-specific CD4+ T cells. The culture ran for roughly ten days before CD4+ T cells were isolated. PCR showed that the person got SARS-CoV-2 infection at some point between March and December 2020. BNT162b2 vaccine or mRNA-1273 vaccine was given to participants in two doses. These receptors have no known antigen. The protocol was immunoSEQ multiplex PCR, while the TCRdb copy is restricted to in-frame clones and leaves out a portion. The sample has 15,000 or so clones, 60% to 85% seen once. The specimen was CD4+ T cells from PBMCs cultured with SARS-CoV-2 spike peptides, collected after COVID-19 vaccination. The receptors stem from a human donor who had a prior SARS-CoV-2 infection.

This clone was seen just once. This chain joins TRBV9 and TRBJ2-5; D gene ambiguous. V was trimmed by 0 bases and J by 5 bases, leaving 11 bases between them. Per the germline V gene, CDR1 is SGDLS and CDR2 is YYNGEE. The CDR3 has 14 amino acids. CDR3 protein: CASSVAGMGETQYF. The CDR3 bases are TGTGCCAGCAGCGTAGCTGGGATGGGTGAGACCCAGTACTTC. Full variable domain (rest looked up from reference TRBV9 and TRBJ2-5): DSGVTQTPKHLITATGQRVTLRCSPRSGDLSVYWYQQSLDQGLQFLIQYYNGEERAKGNILERFSAQQFPDLHSELNLSSLELGDSALYFCASSVAGMGETQYFGPGTRLLVL.

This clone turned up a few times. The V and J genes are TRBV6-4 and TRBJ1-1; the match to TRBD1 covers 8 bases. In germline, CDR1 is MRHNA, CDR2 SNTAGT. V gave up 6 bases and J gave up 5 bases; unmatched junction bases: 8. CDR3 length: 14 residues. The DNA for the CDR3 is TGTGCCAGCAGAAACCGGACAGGGAAGACTGAAGCTTTCTTT. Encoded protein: CASRNRTGKTEAFF.

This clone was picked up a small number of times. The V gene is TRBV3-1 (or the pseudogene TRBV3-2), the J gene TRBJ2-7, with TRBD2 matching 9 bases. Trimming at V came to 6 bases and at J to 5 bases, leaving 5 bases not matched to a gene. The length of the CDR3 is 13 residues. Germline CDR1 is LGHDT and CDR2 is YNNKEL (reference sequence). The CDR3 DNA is TGTGCCAGCAGTACGGGACTAGCCAACGAGCAGTACTTC. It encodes CASSTGLANEQYF.

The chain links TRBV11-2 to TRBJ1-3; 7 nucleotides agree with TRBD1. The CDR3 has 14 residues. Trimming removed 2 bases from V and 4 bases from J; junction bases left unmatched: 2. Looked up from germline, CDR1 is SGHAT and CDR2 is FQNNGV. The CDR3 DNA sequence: TGTGCCAGCAGCTTAAGGGGGCCGGGAAACACCATATATTTT. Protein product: CASSLRGPGNTIYF.

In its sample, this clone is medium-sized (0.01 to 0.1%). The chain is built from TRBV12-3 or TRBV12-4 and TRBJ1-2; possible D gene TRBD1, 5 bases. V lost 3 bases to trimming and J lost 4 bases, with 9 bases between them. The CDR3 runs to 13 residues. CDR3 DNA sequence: TGTGCCAGCAGTTTCCCGGGGCGCTATGGCTACACCTTC. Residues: CASSFPGRYGYTF.

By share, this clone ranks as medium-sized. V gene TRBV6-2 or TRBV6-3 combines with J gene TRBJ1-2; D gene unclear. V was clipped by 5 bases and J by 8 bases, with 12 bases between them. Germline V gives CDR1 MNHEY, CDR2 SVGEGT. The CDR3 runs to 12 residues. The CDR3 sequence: CASSGSSFGYTF. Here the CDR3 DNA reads TGTGCCAGCAGTGGCAGTTCTTTCGGCTACACCTTC.

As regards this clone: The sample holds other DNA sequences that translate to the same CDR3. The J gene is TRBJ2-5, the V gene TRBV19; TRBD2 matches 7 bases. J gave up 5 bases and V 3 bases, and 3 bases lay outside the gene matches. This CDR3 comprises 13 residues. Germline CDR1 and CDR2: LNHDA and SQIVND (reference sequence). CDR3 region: CASSIREGETQYF. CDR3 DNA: TGTGCCAGTAGTATTAGGGAGGGGGAGACCCAGTACTTC.

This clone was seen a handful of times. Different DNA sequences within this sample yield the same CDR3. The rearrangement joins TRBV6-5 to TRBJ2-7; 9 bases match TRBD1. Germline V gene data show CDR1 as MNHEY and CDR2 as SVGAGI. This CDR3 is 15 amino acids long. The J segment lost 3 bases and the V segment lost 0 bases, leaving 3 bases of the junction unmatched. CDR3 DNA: TGTGCCAGCAGTTACTCGACAGGGGGTATCTACGAGCAGTACTTC. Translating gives CASSYSTGGIYEQYF.

The DNA of the CDR3 is TGTGCCAGCTCATCCCGGGGTGCGGCTGAAGCTTTCTTT. This gives the protein CASSSRGAAEAFF. The rearrangement uses TRBV18 and TRBJ1-1; D uncertain. This CDR3 is built from 13 residues. Per the germline V gene, CDR1 is KGHSH and CDR2 is LQKENI. V shed 5 bases and J shed 6 bases, with 13 bases lying between them.

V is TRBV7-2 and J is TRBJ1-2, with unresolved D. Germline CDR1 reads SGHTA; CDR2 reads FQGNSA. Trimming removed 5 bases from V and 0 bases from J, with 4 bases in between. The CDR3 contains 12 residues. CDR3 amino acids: CASSQTNYGYTF. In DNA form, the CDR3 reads TGTGCCAGCAGCCAAACTAACTATGGCTACACCTTC.

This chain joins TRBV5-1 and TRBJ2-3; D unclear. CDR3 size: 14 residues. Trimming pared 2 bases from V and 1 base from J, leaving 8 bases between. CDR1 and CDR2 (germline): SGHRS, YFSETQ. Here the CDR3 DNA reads TGCGCCAGCAGCTTCAGACAACGCACAGATACGCAGTATTTT. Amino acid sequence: CASSFRQRTDTQYF.

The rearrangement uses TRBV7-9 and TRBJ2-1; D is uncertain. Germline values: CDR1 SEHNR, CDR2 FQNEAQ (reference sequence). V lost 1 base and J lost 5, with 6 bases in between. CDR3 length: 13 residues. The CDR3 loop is CASSLVPDNEQFF. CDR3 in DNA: TGTGCCAGCAGCTTAGTCCCAGACAATGAGCAGTTCTTC.

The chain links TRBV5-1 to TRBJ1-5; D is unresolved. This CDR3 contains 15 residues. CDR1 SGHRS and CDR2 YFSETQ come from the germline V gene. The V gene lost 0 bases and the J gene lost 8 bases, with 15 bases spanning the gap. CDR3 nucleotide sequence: TGCGCCAGCAGCTTGGTCGGCGGCAGCACGGAGCCCCAGCATTTT. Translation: CASSLVGGSTEPQHF.

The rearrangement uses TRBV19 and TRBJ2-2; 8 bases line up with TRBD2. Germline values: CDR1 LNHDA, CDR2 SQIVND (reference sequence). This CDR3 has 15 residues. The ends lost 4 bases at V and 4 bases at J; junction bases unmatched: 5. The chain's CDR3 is CASSRSGRPTGELFF. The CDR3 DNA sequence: TGTGCCAGTAGTAGAAGCGGGAGACCCACCGGGGAGCTGTTTTTT. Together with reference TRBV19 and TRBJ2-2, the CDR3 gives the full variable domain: DGGITQSPKYLFRKEGQNVTLSCEQNLNHDAMYWYRQDPGQGLRLIYYSQIVNDFQKGDIAEGYSVSREKKESFPLTVTSAQKNPTAFYLCASSRSGRPTGELFFGEGSRLTVL.

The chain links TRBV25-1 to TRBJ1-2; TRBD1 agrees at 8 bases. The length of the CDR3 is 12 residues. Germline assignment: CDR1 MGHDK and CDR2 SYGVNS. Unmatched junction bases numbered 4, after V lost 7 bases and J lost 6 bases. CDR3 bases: TGTGCCAGCAAAGGCAGGGGGCATGGCTACACCTTC. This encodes CASKGRGHGYTF.

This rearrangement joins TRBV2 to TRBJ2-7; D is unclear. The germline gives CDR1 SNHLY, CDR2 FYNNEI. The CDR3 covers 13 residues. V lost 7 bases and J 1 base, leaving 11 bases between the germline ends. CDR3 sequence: CASTFALSYEQYF. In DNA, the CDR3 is TGTGCCAGCACCTTCGCTTTATCCTACGAGCAGTACTTC.

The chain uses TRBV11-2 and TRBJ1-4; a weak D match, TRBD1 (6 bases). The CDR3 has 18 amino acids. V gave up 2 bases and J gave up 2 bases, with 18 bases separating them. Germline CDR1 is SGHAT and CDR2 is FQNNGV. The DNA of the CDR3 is TGTGCCAGCAGCTTATTTTCTTCCGGTGGGGGCACTAATGAAAAACTGTTTTTT. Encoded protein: CASSLFSSGGGTNEKLFF.

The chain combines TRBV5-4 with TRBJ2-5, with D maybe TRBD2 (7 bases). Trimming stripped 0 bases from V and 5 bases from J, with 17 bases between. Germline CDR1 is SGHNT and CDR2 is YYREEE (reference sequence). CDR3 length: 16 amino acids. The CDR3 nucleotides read TGTGCCAGCAGCTTGGCCTTGGCAGGGGAGGGGGAGACCCAGTACTTC. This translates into CASSLALAGEGETQYF.

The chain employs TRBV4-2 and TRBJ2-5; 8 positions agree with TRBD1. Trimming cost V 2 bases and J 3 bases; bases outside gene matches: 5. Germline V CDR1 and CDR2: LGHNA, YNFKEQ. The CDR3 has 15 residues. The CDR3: CASSQTGTGEETQYF. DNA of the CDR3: TGTGCCAGCAGCCAAACCGGGACAGGAGAAGAGACCCAGTACTTC.

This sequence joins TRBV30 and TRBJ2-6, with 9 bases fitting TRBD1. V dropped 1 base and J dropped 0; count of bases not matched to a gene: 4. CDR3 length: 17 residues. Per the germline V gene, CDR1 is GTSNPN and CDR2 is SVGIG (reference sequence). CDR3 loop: CAWSGGTGSSGANVLTF. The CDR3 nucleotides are TGTGCCTGGAGTGGGGGGACAGGGAGCTCTGGGGCCAACGTCCTGACTTTC.

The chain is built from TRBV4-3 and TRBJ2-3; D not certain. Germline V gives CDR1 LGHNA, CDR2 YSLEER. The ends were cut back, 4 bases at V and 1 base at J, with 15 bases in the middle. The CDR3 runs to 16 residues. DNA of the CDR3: TGCGCCAGCAGCCTCTGGGTCGCTTCGGGCACAGATACGCAGTATTTT. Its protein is CASSLWVASGTDTQYF.

The CDR3 nucleotides are TGTGCCAGCTCCGAAATCCAAACAGGGGGCACTGAAGCTTTCTTT. Translating it yields CASSEIQTGGTEAFF. V is TRBV18 and J is TRBJ1-1; 8 bases align to TRBD1. This CDR3 is 15 amino acids long. With 6 bases clipped from V and 4 bases from J, the junction kept 10 bases outside the gene matches. Germline CDR1 reads KGHSH; CDR2 reads LQKENI.

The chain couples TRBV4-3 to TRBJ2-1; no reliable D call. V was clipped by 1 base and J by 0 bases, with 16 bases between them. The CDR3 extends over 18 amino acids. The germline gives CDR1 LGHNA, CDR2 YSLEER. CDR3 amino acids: CASSQGALQRYSYNEQFF. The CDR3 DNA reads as TGCGCCAGCAGCCAAGGAGCGCTTCAGCGATACTCCTACAATGAGCAGTTCTTC.

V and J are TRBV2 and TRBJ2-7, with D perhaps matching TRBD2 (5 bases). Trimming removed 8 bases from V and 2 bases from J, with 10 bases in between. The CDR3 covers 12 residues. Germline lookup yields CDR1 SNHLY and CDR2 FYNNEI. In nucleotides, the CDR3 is TGTGCCAGCGGACTCCTAGCCTACGAGCAGTACTTC. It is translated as CASGLLAYEQYF.

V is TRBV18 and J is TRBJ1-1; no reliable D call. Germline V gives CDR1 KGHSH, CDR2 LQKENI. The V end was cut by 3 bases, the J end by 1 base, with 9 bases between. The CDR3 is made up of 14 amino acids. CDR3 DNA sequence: TGTGCCAGCTCACCTCTAGTGGGGAACACTGAAGCTTTCTTT. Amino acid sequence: CASSPLVGNTEAFF.

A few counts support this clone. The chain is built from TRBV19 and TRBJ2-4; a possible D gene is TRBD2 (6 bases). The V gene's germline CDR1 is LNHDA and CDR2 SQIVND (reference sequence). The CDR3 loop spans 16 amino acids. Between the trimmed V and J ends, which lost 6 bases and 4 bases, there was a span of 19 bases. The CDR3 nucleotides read TGTGCCAGTAGAAGCCGGGAGAGGAGGGAGAAAAACATTCAGTACTTC. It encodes CASRSRERREKNIQYF. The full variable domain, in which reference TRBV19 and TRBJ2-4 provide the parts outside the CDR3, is DGGITQSPKYLFRKEGQNVTLSCEQNLNHDAMYWYRQDPGQGLRLIYYSQIVNDFQKGDIAEGYSVSREKKESFPLTVTSAQKNPTAFYLCASRSRERREKNIQYFGAGTRLSVL.

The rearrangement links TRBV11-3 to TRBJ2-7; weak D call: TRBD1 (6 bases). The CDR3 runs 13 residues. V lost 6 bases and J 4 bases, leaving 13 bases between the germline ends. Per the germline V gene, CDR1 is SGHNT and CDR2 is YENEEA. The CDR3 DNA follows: TGTGCCAGCAGTCCCGGACAGCAATACGAGCAGTACTTC. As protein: CASSPGQQYEQYF.

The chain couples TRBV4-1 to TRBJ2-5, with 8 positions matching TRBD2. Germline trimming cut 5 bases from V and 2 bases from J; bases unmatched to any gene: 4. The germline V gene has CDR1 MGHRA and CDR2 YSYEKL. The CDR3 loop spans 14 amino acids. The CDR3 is CASSAGGLQETQYF. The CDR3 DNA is TGCGCCAGCAGCGCGGGGGGTTTACAAGAGACCCAGTACTTC.